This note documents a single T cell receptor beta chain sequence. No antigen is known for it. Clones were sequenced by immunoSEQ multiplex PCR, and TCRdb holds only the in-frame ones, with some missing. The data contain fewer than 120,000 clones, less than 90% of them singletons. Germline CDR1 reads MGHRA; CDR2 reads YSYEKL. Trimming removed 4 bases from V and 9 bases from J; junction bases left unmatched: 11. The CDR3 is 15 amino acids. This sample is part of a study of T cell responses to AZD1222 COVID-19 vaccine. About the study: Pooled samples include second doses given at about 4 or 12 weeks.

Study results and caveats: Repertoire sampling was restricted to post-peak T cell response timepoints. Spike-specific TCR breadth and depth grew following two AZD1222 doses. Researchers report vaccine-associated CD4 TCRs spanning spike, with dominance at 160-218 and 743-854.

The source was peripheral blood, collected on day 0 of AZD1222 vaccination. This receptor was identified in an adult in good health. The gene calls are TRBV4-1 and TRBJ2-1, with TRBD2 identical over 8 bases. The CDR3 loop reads CASSLSGGLDIEQFF. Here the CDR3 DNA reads TGCGCCAGCAGCCTATCGGGGGGGCTCGATATTGAGCAGTTCTTC.